This T cell receptor beta chain derives from a study of T cell repertoires in cytomegalovirus infection (dated by TCRdb to between 2018 and 2021). About the investigation overall: Donor HLA type was relevant to the analysis, as public TCR beta signatures indicated carriage of CMV infection together with the matching HLA type. What the study reported, not specific to this receptor: Cumulative frequency of public TCR beta family members discriminated carriers of CMV infection plus the relevant HLA type in this cohort and an independent approximately 350-donor cohort. The ex vivo response was dominated by HLA-C-restricted CMV-specific TCR beta clonotypes, and the single most frequent clonotype in two of eight donors was supplied by these HLA-C-restricted clonotypes.

From the cysteine through the phenylalanine, the CDR3 covers 15 amino acids. Just the 45-base CDR3 DNA is kept, in frame starting at base 1. V gives up 2 bases and J gives up 0 bases, and the segment between their germline ends measures 10 bases. The germline V gene sets CDR1 to LGHNA and CDR2 to YNFKEQ. This clonotype was observed at least ten times. The specificity of this receptor is unknown. There are no base qualities to consult, and no much larger clone falls within one base. TCRdb records Illumina HiSeq 1500 as the sequencer. TCRdb cleaned the public reads at Q25 with fastp, built clones with MiXCR and kept in-frame beta chains. Each entry is one CDR3 protein sequence, shown with its most common DNA and genes. Recorded for this sample are around 300,000 distinct CDR3 sequences; 8% to 9.5% of them occurred a single time. Together, the top ten hold 4.3% of the sample.

The sequence links TRBV4-2 to TRBJ1-1, and perhaps TRBD1 as D gene, on 5 matching bases. The receptor was derived from a human donor in good health (CMV status not recorded). Some clones in this sample may be carry-over from other donors' samples. Sequenced sample: PBMCs. The CDR3 corresponds to CASSQTGLLNTEAFF. The DNA sequence is TGTGCCAGCAGCCAAACGGGACTATTGAACACTGAAGCTTTCTTT.